Below are 3 T cell receptor beta chains sequenced from a single sample in a study of low-dose radiotherapy and immunotherapy resistance in tumors. Primers used for first-strand cDNA, a TRAV- and TRBV-specific set, covered both alpha and beta chains. The TCRs were subjected to amplification over around 19 PCR cycles employing a constant-region primer in conjunction with a V-primer adapter. In TCRdb, the reads were re-called with MiXCR into one record per CDR3 protein. In the table there are tens of thousands of distinct CDR3 sequences, roughly 19% of which are singletons. Time point defined: after trial treatment. Treatment in this sample: LDRT plus nivolumab, ipilimumab, low-dose cyclophosphamide and aspirin (RACIN trial). Here the sequenced sample was PBMCs, taken after low-dose radiotherapy plus immunotherapy. Source of these receptors: a female donor with ovarian cancer.

This clonotype was detected a few times. The chain is built from TRBV2 and TRBJ2-2; 7 nucleotides align to TRBD2. The V gene's germline CDR1 is SNHLY and CDR2 FYNNEI. V trimming: 7 bases; J trimming: 1 base; junction bases outside the gene matches: 3. The CDR3 extends over 14 amino acids. CDR3 in amino acids: CASIRGENTGELFF. The CDR3 DNA reads TGTGCCAGCATTCGGGGGGAGAACACCGGGGAGCTGTTTTTT.

This clonotype was seen repeatedly, ten times or more. The CDR3 region has the DNA TGTGCCAGCAGCCCCTCGTGGCGGGTAAGCTCCTACAATGAGCAGTTCTTC. This codes for CASSPSWRVSSYNEQFF. The gene calls are TRBV7-2 and TRBJ2-1; D may be TRBD2 (5 bases). CDR1 is SGHTA, CDR2 FQGNSA, per germline. The CDR3 is 17 amino acids. Trimming cost V 5 bases and J 0 bases, with 17 bases left between them.

This clonotype appeared a few times. The rearrangement links TRBV28 to TRBJ1-5, with a possible D match to TRBD1 (5 bases). The germline gives CDR1 MDHEN, CDR2 SYDVKM. Trimming left V 3 bases short and J 9 bases short, with 15 bases between. This CDR3 region has 14 residues. The CDR3 region is CASSFMGPAGPQHF. CDR3 coding DNA: TGTGCCAGCAGTTTTATGGGGCCCGCGGGGCCCCAGCATTTT.